This TCR beta chain was profiled in a study of beta chain features in type 1 diabetes. Whole-study findings and limits: Patients with type 1 diabetes showed fewer VDJ junction insertions and more deletions.

Reverse transcribing all isolated RNA meant expressed TCRB transcripts were sequenced. Assay used: immunoSEQ multiplex PCR; TCRdb lists only in-frame clones, some missing. The sample consists of 350,000 to 400,000 clones, roughly 16% of them appearing once. This clone was found a few times. Antigen specificity is unknown. The sequence was obtained from a woman aged 18-29 years in good health. The specimen was naive CD4+ T cells from blood.

CDR3 loop: CSVEVEGGVSEQFF. The CDR3 DNA is TGCAGCGTTGAAGTCGAAGGGGGGGTGAGTGAGCAGTTCTTC. The chain combines TRBV29-1 with TRBJ2-1, with a weak D call TRBD2 (7 bases). CDR3 size: 14 residues. The ends were cut back, 1 base at V and 9 bases at J, with 16 bases in the middle. Germline V gene sequence: CDR1 SQVTM, CDR2 ANQGSEA.